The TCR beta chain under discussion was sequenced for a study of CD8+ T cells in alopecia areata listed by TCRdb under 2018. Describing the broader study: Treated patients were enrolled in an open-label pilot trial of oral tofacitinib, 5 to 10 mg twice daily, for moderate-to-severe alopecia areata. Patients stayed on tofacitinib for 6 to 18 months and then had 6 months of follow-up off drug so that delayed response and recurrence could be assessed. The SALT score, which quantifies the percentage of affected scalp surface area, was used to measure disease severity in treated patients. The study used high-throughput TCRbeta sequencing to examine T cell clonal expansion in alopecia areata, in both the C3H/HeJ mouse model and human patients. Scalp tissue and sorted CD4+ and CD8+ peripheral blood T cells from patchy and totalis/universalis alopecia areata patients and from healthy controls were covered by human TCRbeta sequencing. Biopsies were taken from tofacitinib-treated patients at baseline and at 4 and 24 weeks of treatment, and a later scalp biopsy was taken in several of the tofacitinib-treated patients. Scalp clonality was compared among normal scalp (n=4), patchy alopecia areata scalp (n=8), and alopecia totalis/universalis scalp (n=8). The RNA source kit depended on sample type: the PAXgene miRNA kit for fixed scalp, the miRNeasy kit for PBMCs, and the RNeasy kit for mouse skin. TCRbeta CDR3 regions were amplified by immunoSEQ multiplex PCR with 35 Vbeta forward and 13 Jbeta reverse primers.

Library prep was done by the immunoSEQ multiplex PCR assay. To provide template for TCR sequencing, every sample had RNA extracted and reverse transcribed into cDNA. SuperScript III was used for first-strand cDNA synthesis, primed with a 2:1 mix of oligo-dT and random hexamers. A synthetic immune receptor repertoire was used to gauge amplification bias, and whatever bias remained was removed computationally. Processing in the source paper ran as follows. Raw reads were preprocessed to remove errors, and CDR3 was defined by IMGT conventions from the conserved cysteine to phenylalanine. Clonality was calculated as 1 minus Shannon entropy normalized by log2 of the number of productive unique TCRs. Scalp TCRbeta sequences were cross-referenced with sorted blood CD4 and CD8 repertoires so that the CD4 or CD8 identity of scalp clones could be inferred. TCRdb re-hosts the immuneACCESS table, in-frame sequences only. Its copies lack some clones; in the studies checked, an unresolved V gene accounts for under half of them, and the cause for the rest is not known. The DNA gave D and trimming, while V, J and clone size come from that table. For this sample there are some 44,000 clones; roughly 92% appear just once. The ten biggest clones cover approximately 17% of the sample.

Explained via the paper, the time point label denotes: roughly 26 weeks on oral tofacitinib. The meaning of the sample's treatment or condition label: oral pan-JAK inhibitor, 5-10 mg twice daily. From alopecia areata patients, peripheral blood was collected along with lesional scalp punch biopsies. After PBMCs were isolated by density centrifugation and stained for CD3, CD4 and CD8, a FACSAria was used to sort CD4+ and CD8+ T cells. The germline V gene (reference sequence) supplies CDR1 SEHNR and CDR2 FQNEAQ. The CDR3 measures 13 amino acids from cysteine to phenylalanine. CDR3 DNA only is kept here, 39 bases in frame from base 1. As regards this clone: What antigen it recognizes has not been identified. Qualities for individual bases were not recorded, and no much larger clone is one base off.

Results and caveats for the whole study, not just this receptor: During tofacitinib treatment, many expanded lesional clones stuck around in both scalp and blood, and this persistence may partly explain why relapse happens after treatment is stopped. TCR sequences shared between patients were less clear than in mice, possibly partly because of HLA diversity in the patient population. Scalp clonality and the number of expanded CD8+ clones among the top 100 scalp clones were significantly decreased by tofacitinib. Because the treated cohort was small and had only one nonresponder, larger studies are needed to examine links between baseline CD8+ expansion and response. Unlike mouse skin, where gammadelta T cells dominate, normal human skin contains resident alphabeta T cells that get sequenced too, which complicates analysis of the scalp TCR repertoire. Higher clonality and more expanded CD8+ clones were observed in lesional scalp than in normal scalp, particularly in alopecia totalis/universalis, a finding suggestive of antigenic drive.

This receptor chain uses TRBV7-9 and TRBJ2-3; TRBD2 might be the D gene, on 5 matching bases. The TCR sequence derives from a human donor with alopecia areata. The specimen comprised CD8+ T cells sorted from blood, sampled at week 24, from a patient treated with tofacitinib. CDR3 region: CVGLRTGTDTQYF. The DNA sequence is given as TGTGTCGGACTTAGGACGGGGACAGATACGCAGTATTTT.